The 10 T cell receptor beta chains presented below share a single source sample, sequenced in a study of cytomegalovirus exposure and HLA in healthy donors. Primers: 60 Vbeta forward and 13 Jbeta reverse. Assay used: immunoSEQ multiplex PCR; TCRdb lists only in-frame clones, some missing. The sample includes under 130,000 clones, roughly 80% of them seen just once. Sequenced input: PBMCs. The receptors were sampled from a woman in her thirties or forties in good health and CMV-seropositive.

The V gene is TRBV5-4, the J gene TRBJ1-6; 7 bases map to TRBD1. Germline lookup yields CDR1 SGHNT and CDR2 YYREEE (reference sequence). Germline trimming cut 4 bases from V and 4 bases from J; bases unmatched to any gene: 5. There are 15 residues in the CDR3. This CDR3 reads CASSTGTEYNSPLHF. The CDR3 DNA follows: TGTGCCAGCAGCACGGGGACAGAGTATAATTCACCCCTCCACTTT.

This clone turned up a few times. This chain joins TRBV19 and TRBJ1-2; 9 bases map to TRBD1. The CDR3 is made up of 18 amino acids. Germline V gene sequence: CDR1 LNHDA, CDR2 SQIVND (reference sequence). The ends lost 4 bases at V and 4 bases at J; junction bases unmatched: 16. The CDR3, as DNA: TGTGCCAGTAGTAGCTACCCGGGACAGGGTGAGGTAGGCTATGGCTACACCTTC. It specifies CASSSYPGQGEVGYGYTF. The whole variable domain, remainder taken from reference TRBV19 and TRBJ1-2, is DGGITQSPKYLFRKEGQNVTLSCEQNLNHDAMYWYRQDPGQGLRLIYYSQIVNDFQKGDIAEGYSVSREKKESFPLTVTSAQKNPTAFYLCASSSYPGQGEVGYGYTFGSGTRLTVV.

This rearrangement joins TRBV7-9 to TRBJ1-1; 7 positions agree with TRBD1. The trim removed 5 bases at V and 5 bases at J, leaving 2 bases unmatched. The CDR3 sequence is 12 residues long. Germline V gives CDR1 SEHNR, CDR2 FQNEAQ (reference sequence). CDR3 nucleotide sequence: TGTGCCAGCAGCCCCAGGGGGACTGAAGCTTTCTTT. Its translation is CASSPRGTEAFF.

There are a few counts of this clone. The chain combines TRBV7-2 with TRBJ1-3; possibly TRBD1 for D (6 bases). Deletions cut 5 bases from V and 1 base from J, with 12 bases between. In germline, CDR1 is SGHTA, CDR2 FQGNSA. The CDR3 spans 15 residues. The DNA of the CDR3 is TGTGCCAGCAGCCCTCACCAGGGGTCTGGAAACACCATATATTTT. Translated: CASSPHQGSGNTIYF.

The chain is built from TRBV9 and TRBJ1-1; 9 bases match TRBD1. Germline V gene lookup returns CDR1 SGDLS and CDR2 YYNGEE. Unmatched junction bases numbered 5, after V lost 2 bases and J lost 3 bases. CDR3 length: 15 residues. CDR3 coding DNA: TGTGCCAGCAGCGTGTTACAGGGGGCGCACACTGAAGCTTTCTTT. It specifies CASSVLQGAHTEAFF.

This chain connects TRBV7-2 to TRBJ1-2; 9 nucleotides match TRBD1. CDR1 is SGHTA and CDR2 is FQGNSA in the germline V gene. This CDR3 has 15 residues. V was pared by 5 bases and J by 5 bases, with 9 bases of the junction left unmatched. As DNA, the CDR3 is TGTGCCAGCAGCCTCCGGGACAGGGCGCTTTATGGCTACACCTTC. It yields the protein CASSLRDRALYGYTF. The full variable domain, completed using reference TRBV7-2 and TRBJ1-2, is GAGVSQSPSNKVTEKGKDVELRCDPISGHTALYWYRQSLGQGLEFLIYFQGNSAPDKSGLPSDRFSAERTGGSVSTLTIQRTQQEDSAVYLCASSLRDRALYGYTFGSGTRLTVV.

This chain uses TRBV5-4 with TRBJ2-1, with TRBD1 matching 8 bases. This CDR3 is 15 amino acids long. Germline V lookup: CDR1 SGHNT, CDR2 YYREEE (reference sequence). The V gene end was trimmed by 3 bases and the J gene end by 5 bases; junction bases not matched to a gene: 7. CDR3 in DNA: TGTGCCAGCAGCTGGTCGTGGACAGGGCACAATGAGCAGTTCTTC. Protein sequence: CASSWSWTGHNEQFF.

The gene calls are TRBV6-4 and TRBJ2-3; 14 bases map to TRBD2. This CDR3 is built from 16 residues. After removal of 6 bases from V and 1 base from J, the junction contained 3 bases not matched to a gene. Germline CDR1 and CDR2: MRHNA and SNTAGT. CDR3 DNA: TGTGCCAGCAGCGGGACTAGCGGGAGTGGCACAGATACGCAGTATTTT. Protein: CASSGTSGSGTDTQYF.

This chain joins TRBV5-1 and TRBJ2-6; D gene uncertain. Trimming stripped 4 bases from V and 1 base from J, with 15 bases between. The length of the CDR3 is 17 residues. Germline CDR1 SGHRS, CDR2 YFSETQ. As DNA, the CDR3 is TGCGCCAGCAGCCCCACCCCCTCCGGGTCTGGGGCCAACGTCCTGACTTTC. Protein: CASSPTPSGSGANVLTF.

The chain joins TRBV28 to TRBJ2-1, with a possible D match to TRBD1 (5 bases). The germline V and J ends were trimmed by 8 bases and 4 bases, with 15 bases remaining between them. Germline V gene data show CDR1 as MDHEN and CDR2 as SYDVKM. The CDR3 loop spans 14 amino acids. The CDR3 DNA is TGTGCCAGCCGTGACAGCCAAGATTACAATGAGCAGTTCTTC. Encoded protein: CASRDSQDYNEQFF.